These 12 T cell receptor beta chains came from one sample sequenced in a study of prognosis after radiotherapy for stage I lung cancer. With two-round multiplex PCR, TCR beta CDR3 sequences were amplified from genomic DNA. Primers specific to each TRBV and TRBJ gene drove first-round PCR. TCRdb re-called the multiplex PCR reads with MiXCR, one entry per CDR3 protein. Of 30,000 to 40,000 distinct CDR3 sequences listed, 30% to 35% are singletons. The sample was PBMCs, taken before or after stereotactic body radiation therapy (not recorded which). The source is a donor of 50 years or more with non-small cell lung cancer.

This clonotype was counted at least ten times. CDR3: CASSQDHASGGYEQYF. Here the CDR3 DNA reads TGTGCCAGCAGCCAAGATCATGCTAGCGGGGGCTACGAGCAGTACTTC. The chain employs TRBV4-2 and TRBJ2-7; 10 nucleotides agree with TRBD2. V lost 0 bases, J lost 3 bases, and 5 bases stayed unmatched. This CDR3 spans 16 amino acids. Germline V CDR1 and CDR2: LGHNA, YNFKEQ.

With respect to this clonotype: This clone may be a read error of a much larger clone one base away. For the CDR3, the DNA is TGTGCCAGCAGACGGGTACCTGAAGCTTTCTTT. The encoded protein is CASRRVPEAFF. V usage is TRBV3-1 and J usage is TRBJ1-1; D not certain. Trimming cost V 6 bases and J 6 bases, with 8 bases left between them. Germline CDR1 is LGHDT and CDR2 is YNNKEL (reference sequence). The CDR3 covers 11 residues.

As concerns this clonotype: A junction end diverges from the germline sequence, so it may reflect a read error. The chain carries TRBV15 and TRBJ2-4, with D tentatively TRBD1 (5 bases). The CDR3 has 15 amino acids. Looked up from germline, CDR1 is LNHNV and CDR2 is YYDKDF (reference sequence). Here the CDR3 reads CATSREGGAKNIQCF. DNA of the CDR3: TGTGCCACCAGCAGAGAGGGTGGGGCCAAAAACATTCAGTGCTTC.

Regarding this clonotype: Since a much larger clone is just one base distant, this may be a read error. The chain is built from TRBV19 and TRBJ1-4, with TRBD1 matching 8 bases. Unmatched junction bases numbered 6, after V lost 6 bases and J lost 0 bases. The germline V gene encodes CDR1 LNHDA and CDR2 SQIVND (reference sequence). The CDR3 is 16 amino acids. In DNA form, the CDR3 reads TGTGCCAGTAGGACAGGGGAAGCCACAACTAATGAAAAACTGTTTTTT. This encodes CASRTGEATTNEKLFF.

With regard to this clonotype: A much larger clone sits a single nucleotide away, making a read error possible. V gene TRBV11-2 combines with J gene TRBJ2-7; D not certain. Germline CDR1 SGHAT, CDR2 FQNNGV. Trimming pared 5 bases from V and 2 bases from J, leaving 10 bases between. This CDR3 has 13 amino acids. The CDR3 region has the DNA TGTGCCAGCAGCCCGTGGGAAGCCTACGAGCAGTACTTC. This translates into CASSPWEAYEQYF.

Comments on this clonotype: This is likely a read error, given that the CDR3 carries no conserved phenylalanine or tryptophan at its end. The chain carries TRBV27 and TRBJ2-7; D unclear. The germline V and J ends were trimmed by 2 bases and 0 bases, with 8 bases remaining between them. The CDR3 is 14 residues long. Germline-derived CDR1 and CDR2 are MNHEY and SMNVEV (reference sequence). The chain's CDR3 is CASSLVAVSYEQYS. CDR3 nucleotides: TGTGCCAGCAGTTTAGTGGCCGTCTCCTACGAGCAGTACTCC.

This clonotype showed up many times. This chain connects TRBV29-1 to TRBJ1-2; tentative D call: TRBD1 (5 bases). This CDR3 has 14 residues. Trimming left V 6 bases short and J 2 bases short, with 16 bases between. Germline CDR1 SQVTM, CDR2 ANQGSEA. The CDR3 protein is CSVQVSGLNYGYTF. CDR3 in DNA: TGCAGCGTCCAGGTCTCGGGACTCAACTATGGCTACACCTTC.

This clonotype was recorded many times. The gene calls are TRBV9 and TRBJ1-6; no definite D call. Germline V gives CDR1 SGDLS, CDR2 YYNGEE. V gave up 0 bases and J gave up 12 bases, with 16 bases separating them. The CDR3 has 15 amino acids. The CDR3 sequence: CASSVGFGRELPLHF. The CDR3 bases are TGTGCCAGCAGCGTAGGGTTCGGGAGAGAATTACCCCTCCACTTT.

This clonotype was counted ten times or more. This rearrangement joins TRBV5-6 to TRBJ2-7; unclear D gene. CDR1 SGHDT and CDR2 YYEEEE come from the germline V gene. The CDR3 sequence is 11 residues long. Trimming took 3 bases from V and 5 from J, leaving 6 bases between them. This CDR3 is CASSYANEQYF. In DNA form, the CDR3 reads TGTGCCAGCAGCTACGCGAACGAGCAGTACTTC.

This clonotype was seen many times. The J gene is TRBJ2-5, the V gene TRBV11-2; D is uncertain. Germline CDR1 SGHAT, CDR2 FQNNGV. Deletions cut 5 bases from V and 1 base from J, with 8 bases between. The CDR3 totals 13 residues. CDR3 region: CASSQEIQETQYF. CDR3 nucleotide sequence: TGTGCCAGCAGCCAAGAGATCCAAGAGACCCAGTACTTC.

This clonotype has at least ten counts. The chain combines TRBV2 with TRBJ1-1; D is possibly TRBD1 (6 bases). CDR3 length equals 14 residues. V shed 10 bases and J shed 7 bases, with 22 bases lying between them. CDR1 is SNHLY, CDR2 FYNNEI, per germline. The CDR3 coding sequence is TGTGCCAACCCGGGGCAGGGGCGCGATAATGAAGCTTTCTTT. Its protein is CANPGQGRDNEAFF. Combining the CDR3 with reference TRBV2 and TRBJ1-1 gives the whole variable domain EPEVTQTPSHQVTQMGQEVILRCVPISNHLYFYWYRQILGQKVEFLVSFYNNEISEKSEIFDDQFSVERPDGSNFTLKIRSTKLEDSAMYFCANPGQGRDNEAFFGQGTRLTVV.

This clonotype has more than one count but fewer than ten. Since a much larger clone is just one base distant, this may be a read error. V usage is TRBV18 and J usage is TRBJ2-7; possibly TRBD2 for D (6 bases). The CDR3 has 14 residues. Germline loops: CDR1 KGHSH, CDR2 LQKENI. The CDR3 protein is CVSSPPDGRYEQYF. CDR3 coding DNA: TGTGTCAGCTCACCACCGGACGGGAGATACGAGCAGTACTTC.